A single sample is the source of the 18 T cell receptor beta chains below, sequenced in a study of CD8 T cells in Susac syndrome. Reverse transcription of about 0.5 to 1 ug RNA was carried out with random hexamers. One entry per CDR3 protein results from TCRdb running MiXCR on the immunoSEQ multiplex PCR reads. The sample contains roughly 250,000 distinct CDR3 sequences, almost 97% of which appear only once. The source material was CD4+ T cells from PBMCs. These receptors were obtained from a human donor with Susac syndrome.

The chain is built from TRBV12-3 or TRBV12-4 and TRBJ1-5; 8 bases are a match to TRBD1. The CDR3 sequence is 14 residues long. With V trimmed by 4 bases and J by 5 bases, 4 bases remained unmatched. The CDR3 DNA reads as TGTGCCAGCAGTTCCCGACAGGGGTATCAGCCCCAGCATTTT. This translates into CASSSRQGYQPQHF.

The chain combines TRBV4-1 with TRBJ2-7; tentatively, D is TRBD1 (5 bases). Germline V gene lookup returns CDR1 MGHRA and CDR2 YSYEKL. The CDR3 contains 17 residues. The V end lost 0 bases, the J end lost 4 bases, and 19 bases lay between the germline ends. The CDR3, as DNA: TGCGCCAGCAGCCAAGAACCAGGGCCCTCGATTTCTTACGAGCAGTACTTC. Amino acids: CASSQEPGPSISYEQYF.

This chain connects TRBV29-1 to TRBJ2-7; 10 nucleotides align to TRBD2. Looked up from germline, CDR1 is SQVTM and CDR2 is ANQGSEA. The CDR3 length is 12 residues. V lost 7 bases, J lost 6 bases, and 6 bases stayed unmatched. The CDR3 DNA follows: TGCAGCGGCACTAGCGGGATGCTCGAGCAGTACTTC. This translates into CSGTSGMLEQYF.

This clonotype appeared once. This chain uses TRBV5-5 with TRBJ2-6, with D perhaps given as TRBD1 or TRBD2 (7 bases each). Germline V gives CDR1 SGHKS, CDR2 YYEKEE (reference sequence). The CDR3 spans 17 residues. The V and J ends lost 3 bases and 3 bases respectively, with 16 bases between them. This CDR3 is CASSSRGGGFGANVLTF. The DNA for the CDR3 is TGTGCCAGCAGCTCCCGGGGAGGGGGCTTTGGGGCCAACGTCCTGACTTTC.

The genes are TRBV2 and TRBJ2-7, with TRBD1 as a possible D gene (5 bases). CDR1 and CDR2 from the germline V gene are SNHLY and FYNNEI. The CDR3 is made up of 11 amino acids. V lost 7 bases, J lost 5 bases, and 9 bases lay in between. The CDR3 bases are TGTGCCAGCACTGACAGCCACGAGCAGTACTTC. It codes for CASTDSHEQYF.

V is TRBV20-1 and J is TRBJ2-4; possibly TRBD2 for D (6 bases). V shed 6 bases and J shed 1 base, with 16 bases lying between them. This CDR3 contains 15 residues. CDR1 DFQATT and CDR2 SNEGSKA come from the germline V gene (reference sequence). In DNA form, the CDR3 reads TGCAGTGCCAATAGCGGACCTGTGGCCAAAAACATTCAGTACTTC. Translation gives CSANSGPVAKNIQYF.

The genes are TRBV3-1 and TRBJ2-3; no definite D call. Germline V gives CDR1 LGHDT, CDR2 YNNKEL (reference sequence). V was shortened by 4 bases and J by 3 bases, with 11 bases between the two germline ends. The CDR3 has 14 residues. CDR3 nucleotides: TGTGCCAGCAGCCGAGCAGAAACAACAGATACGCAGTATTTT. It specifies CASSRAETTDTQYF.

The sample holds one count of this clonotype. The chain is built from TRBV27 and TRBJ1-1; TRBD1 is a possible D gene (6 bases). V dropped 10 bases and J dropped 5 bases, with 14 bases sitting between them. The CDR3 extends over 12 amino acids. Germline CDR1 and CDR2: MNHEY and SMNVEV (reference sequence). The CDR3 DNA follows: TGTGCCACTTCAAAACAGGGAACTGAAGCTTTCTTT. It specifies CATSKQGTEAFF.

This clonotype occurred a few times. The chain couples TRBV3-1 to TRBJ1-5; D uncertain. Germline V gene lookup returns CDR1 LGHDT and CDR2 YNNKEL (reference sequence). V lost 0 bases and J 0 bases, leaving 6 bases between the germline ends. The CDR3 extends over 15 amino acids. The CDR3 region is CASSQDLYSNQPQHF. DNA for the CDR3: TGTGCCAGCAGCCAAGATCTTTATAGCAATCAGCCCCAGCATTTT.

J is TRBJ2-7 and V is TRBV5-4; D tentatively fits TRBD1 or TRBD2 (5 bases each). Trimming pared 4 bases from V and 7 bases from J, leaving 18 bases between. Germline V CDR1 and CDR2: SGHNT, YYREEE (reference sequence). This CDR3 comprises 14 residues. The CDR3 DNA sequence: TGTGCCAGCAGCGTGGTAGTCGGGGCGCGGGAGCAGTACTTC. Encoded protein: CASSVVVGAREQYF.

About this clonotype: Compared with germline, one end of the junction differs, possibly owing to a read error. This chain uses TRBV7-7 with TRBJ2-3; tentative D call: TRBD2 (5 bases). The CDR3 extends over 15 amino acids. Germline CDR1 reads SSHAT; CDR2 reads FNYEAQ (reference sequence). The CDR3 spells CASSLGLARGDTQYF. DNA of the CDR3: TGTGCTAGCAGCTTAGGGTTGGCCCGCGGGGATACGCAGTATTTT.

This clonotype appeared a few times. This chain uses TRBV14 with TRBJ2-3; D tentatively reads TRBD1 or TRBD2 (5 bases each). CDR3 length: 14 residues. Germline values: CDR1 SGHDN, CDR2 FVKESK. The ends were cut back, 4 bases at V and 2 bases at J, with 10 bases in the middle. CDR3 amino acids: CASSPGTYTDTQYF. As DNA, the CDR3 is TGTGCCAGCAGCCCTGGGACCTACACAGATACGCAGTATTTT.

CDR3 nucleotides: TGCGCCAGCAGTCAATCGAAGGGTTCTGGGGCCAACGTCCTGACTTTC. Amino acid sequence: CASSQSKGSGANVLTF. The chain employs TRBV23-1 and TRBJ2-6, with D uncertain. TRBV23-1 carries the ORF label, with uncertain function. V lost 0 bases and J 1 base, leaving 7 bases between the germline ends. The CDR3 sequence is 16 residues long.

The chain couples TRBV18 to TRBJ2-3, with unresolved D. With 7 bases removed from V and 0 bases from J, the gap between germline ends came to 8 bases. Germline lookup yields CDR1 KGHSH and CDR2 LQKENI. CDR3 length: 13 residues. The CDR3 loop is CASCSLSTDTQYF. The CDR3 DNA sequence: TGTGCCAGCTGTTCGTTGAGCACAGATACGCAGTATTTT.

In this sample, this clonotype turned up a few times. CDR3 sequence: CASSRYSGNTIYF. The DNA of the CDR3 is TGTGCCAGCAGTCGGTACTCTGGAAACACCATATATTTT. The V and J genes are TRBV25-1 and TRBJ1-3; D ambiguous. V was clipped by 5 bases and J by 0 bases, with 5 bases between them. The germline V gene has CDR1 MGHDK and CDR2 SYGVNS. This CDR3 is built from 13 residues.

This sequence joins TRBV18 and TRBJ2-1; 7 bases map to TRBD2. Per germline, CDR1 KGHSH and CDR2 LQKENI. Trimming at V came to 4 bases and at J to 5 bases, leaving 8 bases not matched to a gene. This CDR3 is 15 amino acids long. CDR3 coding DNA: TGTGCCAGCTCACTCCAAGGGAGGGCCGACAATGAGCAGTTCTTC. Its protein product is CASSLQGRADNEQFF.

CDR3 protein: CASSYSRGVGNQPQHF. The DNA of the CDR3 is TGTGCCAGCAGTTACTCTCGGGGGGTAGGCAATCAGCCCCAGCATTTT. The chain recombines TRBV6-5 with TRBJ1-5; the D gene is possibly TRBD1 (5 bases). V lost 0 bases and J lost 2, with 11 bases in between. CDR3 length: 16 amino acids. CDR1 is MNHEY, CDR2 SVGAGI, per germline.

The chain recombines TRBV2 with TRBJ2-4; D is uncertain. The CDR3 loop spans 11 amino acids. The germline CDR1 and CDR2 sequences are SNHLY and FYNNEI. V was cut by 2 bases and J by 14 bases, with 10 bases left in between. This CDR3 reads CASSELRQKYF. The CDR3, as DNA: TGTGCCAGCAGTGAATTGAGGCAGAAGTACTTC.